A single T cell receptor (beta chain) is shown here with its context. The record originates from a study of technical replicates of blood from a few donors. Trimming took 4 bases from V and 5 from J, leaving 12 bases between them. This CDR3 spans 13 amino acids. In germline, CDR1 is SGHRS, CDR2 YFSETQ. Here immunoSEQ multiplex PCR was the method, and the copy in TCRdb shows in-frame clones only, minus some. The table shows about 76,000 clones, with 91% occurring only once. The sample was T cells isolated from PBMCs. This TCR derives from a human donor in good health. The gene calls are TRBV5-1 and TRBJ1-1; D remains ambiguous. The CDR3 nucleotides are TGCGCCAGCAGCATACCGACTGGGACTGAAGCTTTCTTT. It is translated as CASSIPTGTEAFF.